This TCR beta chain stems from a study of blood T cell repertoires in COVID-19. The sample holds many counts of this clone. Other nucleotide sequences in the sample specify the same CDR3. The V and J ends lost 10 bases and 3 bases respectively, with 9 bases between them. The CDR3 has 11 residues. In germline, CDR1 is SEHNR, CDR2 FQNEAQ (reference sequence). The assay was immunoSEQ multiplex PCR, and TCRdb's table has in-frame clones only and misses some. Among approximately 190,000 clones listed, under 90% were seen once. Sequencing was performed on peripheral blood. The chain couples TRBV7-9 to TRBJ1-1; D call uncertain. The TCR was taken from a human donor in a cohort sampled during active COVID-19. CDR3 loop: CATRRDTEAFF. The CDR3 coding sequence is TGTGCCACCCGGAGAGACACTGAAGCTTTCTTT.